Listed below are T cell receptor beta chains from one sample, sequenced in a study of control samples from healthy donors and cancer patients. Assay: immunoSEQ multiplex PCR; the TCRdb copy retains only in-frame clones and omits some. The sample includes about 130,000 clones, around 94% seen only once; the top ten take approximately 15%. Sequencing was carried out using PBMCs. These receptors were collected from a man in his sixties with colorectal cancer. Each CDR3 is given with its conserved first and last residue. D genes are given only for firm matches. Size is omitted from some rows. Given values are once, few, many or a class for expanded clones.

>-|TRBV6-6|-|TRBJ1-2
CASSLDGYTF
TGTGCCAGCAGTTTGGATGGCTACACCTTC
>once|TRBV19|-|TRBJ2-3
CASSIGQPTSTDTQYF
TGTGCCAGTAGTATTGGACAGCCAACTAGCACAGATACGCAGTATTTT
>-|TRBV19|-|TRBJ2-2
CASSMSGGTGELFF
TGTGCCAGTAGTATGTCAGGTGGGACCGGGGAGCTGTTTTTT
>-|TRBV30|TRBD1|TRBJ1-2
CAWSLSQGAYGYTF
TGTGCCTGGAGTTTGAGCCAGGGGGCATATGGCTACACCTTC
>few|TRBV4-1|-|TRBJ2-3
CASSQGPLVASTDTQYF
TGCGCCAGCAGCCAAGGGCCCTTGGTAGCCAGCACAGATACGCAGTATTTT
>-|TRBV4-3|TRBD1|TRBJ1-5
CASSQEDGTGQRRSNQPQHF
TGCGCCAGCAGCCAAGAGGACGGGACAGGGCAAAGGAGAAGCAATCAGCCCCAGCATTTT
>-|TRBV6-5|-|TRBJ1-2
CASSYSSRYGYTF
TGTGCCAGCAGTTATTCTAGTCGGTATGGCTACACCTTC
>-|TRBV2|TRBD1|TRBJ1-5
CASSSVGRGLEPQHF
TGTGCCAGCAGTTCCGTGGGCAGGGGGCTTGAGCCCCAGCATTTT
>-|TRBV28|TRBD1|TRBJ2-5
CASSDRGGETQYF
TGTGCCAGCAGCGACAGGGGTGGGGAGACCCAGTACTTC
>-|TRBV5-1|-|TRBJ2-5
CASSFGTLKETQYF
TGCGCCAGCAGCTTCGGGACACTGAAAGAGACCCAGTACTTC
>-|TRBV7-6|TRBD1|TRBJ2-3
CASSPRDRPTDTQYF
TGTGCCAGCAGCCCCCGGGACAGGCCCACAGATACGCAGTATTTT
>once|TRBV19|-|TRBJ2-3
CASSIQGASDTQYF
TGTGCCAGTAGTATCCAAGGGGCTTCAGATACGCAGTATTTT
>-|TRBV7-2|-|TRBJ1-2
CASSLVEGREYGYTF
TGTGCCAGCAGCTTAGTGGAGGGGCGGGAATATGGCTACACCTTC
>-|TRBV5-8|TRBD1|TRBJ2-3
CASSLGQGVTDTQYF
TGTGCCAGCAGCTTGGGACAGGGGGTCACAGATACGCAGTATTTT
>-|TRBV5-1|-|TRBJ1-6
CASSLAGQGYSPLHF
TGCGCCAGCAGCTTGGCAGGTCAGGGATATTCACCCCTCCACTTT
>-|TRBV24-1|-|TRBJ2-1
CATSDSGEQFF
TGTGCCACCAGTGATTCCGGAGAGCAGTTCTTC
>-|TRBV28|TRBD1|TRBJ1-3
CASSLGGQGPGNTIYF
TGTGCCAGCAGTTTAGGGGGACAGGGGCCTGGAAACACCATATATTTT
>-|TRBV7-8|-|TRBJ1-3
CASSLDAPSGNTIYF
TGTGCCAGCAGCTTAGACGCCCCCTCTGGAAACACCATATATTTT
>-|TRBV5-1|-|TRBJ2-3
CASSLADRSTDTQYF
TGCGCCAGCAGCTTGGCCGACAGAAGCACAGATACGCAGTATTTT
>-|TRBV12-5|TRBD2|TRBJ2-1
CASGGSGTSGFNEQFF
TGTGCTAGTGGTGGGTCCGGGACTAGCGGCTTTAATGAGCAGTTCTTC
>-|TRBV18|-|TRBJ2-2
CASSPPKGGFNTGELFF
TGTGCCAGCTCACCACCGAAGGGCGGATTTAACACCGGGGAGCTGTTTTTT
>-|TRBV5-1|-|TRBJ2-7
CASSTLGDYEQYF
TGCGCCAGCAGCACCCTCGGGGACTACGAGCAGTACTTC
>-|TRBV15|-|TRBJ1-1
CATGGTTEAFF
TGTGCCACTGGAGGGACCACTGAAGCTTTCTTT
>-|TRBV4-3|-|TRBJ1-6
CASSQEMGSGHSPLHF
TGCGCCAGCAGCCAAGAAATGGGCAGTGGGCATTCACCCCTCCACTTT
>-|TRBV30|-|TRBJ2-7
CAWGGAGYEQYF
TGTGCCTGGGGGGGGGCCGGGTACGAGCAGTACTTC
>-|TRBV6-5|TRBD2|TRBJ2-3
CASSSSGSTDTQYF
TGTGCCAGCAGTTCTAGCGGGAGCACAGATACGCAGTATTTT
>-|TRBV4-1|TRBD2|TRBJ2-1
CASSQGTSGGNEQFF
TGCGCCAGCAGCCAGGGGACTAGCGGGGGGAATGAGCAGTTCTTC
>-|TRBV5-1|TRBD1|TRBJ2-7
CASSIGTGGPTNPYEQYF
TGCGCCAGCAGCATAGGGACAGGGGGCCCTACTAATCCCTACGAGCAGTACTTC
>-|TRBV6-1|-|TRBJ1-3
CASSELGENTIYF
TGTGCCAGCAGTGAATTGGGGGAAAACACCATATATTTT
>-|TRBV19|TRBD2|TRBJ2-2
CASSIETSVPGELFF
TGTGCCAGTAGTATAGAAACTAGCGTACCCGGGGAGCTGTTTTTT
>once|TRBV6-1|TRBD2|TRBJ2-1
CASSEGLAGYNEQFF
TGTGCCAGCAGTGAAGGACTAGCGGGGTACAATGAGCAGTTCTTC
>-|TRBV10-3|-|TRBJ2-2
CATPGAGNTGELFF
TGTGCCACCCCGGGGGCGGGGAACACCGGGGAGCTGTTTTTT
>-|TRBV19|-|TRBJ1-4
CASSNGATNEKLFF
TGTGCCAGTAGTAACGGGGCAACTAATGAAAAACTGTTTTTT
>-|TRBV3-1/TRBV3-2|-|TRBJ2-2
CASSQDANAGELFF
TGTGCCAGCAGCCAAGACGCGAACGCCGGGGAGCTGTTTTTT
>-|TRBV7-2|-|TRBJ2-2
CASSLQGLNTGELFF
TGTGCCAGCAGCTTACAGGGCCTAAACACCGGGGAGCTGTTTTTT
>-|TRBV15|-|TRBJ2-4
CATSFRTGKNIQYF
TGTGCCACCAGCTTTAGGACTGGGAAAAACATTCAGTACTTC
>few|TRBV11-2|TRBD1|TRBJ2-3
CASSPIRQGAVDTQYF
TGTGCCAGCAGTCCCATTCGGCAGGGGGCCGTAGATACGCAGTATTTT
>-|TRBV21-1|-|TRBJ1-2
CASSKEKDRGSNYGYTF
TGTGCCAGCAGCAAAGAGAAGGACAGGGGAAGCAACTATGGCTACACCTTC
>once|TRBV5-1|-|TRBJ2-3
CASSSGTGNGDTQYF
TGCGCCAGCAGCTCCGGAACAGGGAACGGGGATACGCAGTATTTT
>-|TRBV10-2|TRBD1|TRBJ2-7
CASSEQGSGEQYF
TGCGCCAGCAGTGAACAGGGGTCTGGTGAGCAGTACTTC
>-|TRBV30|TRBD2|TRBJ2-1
CAWSVGLVSGGTYNEQFF
TGTGCCTGGAGTGTAGGGCTTGTTAGCGGGGGGACCTACAATGAGCAGTTCTTC
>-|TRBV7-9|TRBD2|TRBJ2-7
CASSSSGPYEQYF
TGTGCCAGCAGTTCTAGCGGACCCTACGAGCAGTACTTC
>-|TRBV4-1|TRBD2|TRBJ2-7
CASSSLAGGNHEQYF
TGCGCCAGCAGCTCTCTAGCGGGGGGCAACCACGAGCAGTACTTC
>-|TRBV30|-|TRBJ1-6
CAWSVSTPPGSSYNSPLHF
TGTGCCTGGAGTGTCTCCACCCCCCCAGGGAGCTCCTATAATTCACCCCTCCACTTT
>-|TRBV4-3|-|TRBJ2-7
CASSQDRHASYEQYF
TGCGCCAGCAGCCAAGATCGGCATGCCTCCTACGAGCAGTACTTC
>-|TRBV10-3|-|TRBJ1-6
CAISGTGRDSYNSPLHF
TGTGCCATCAGTGGGACGGGCAGGGATTCCTATAATTCACCCCTCCACTTT
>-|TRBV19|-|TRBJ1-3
CASSIDHEGFSGNTIYF
TGTGCCAGTAGTATAGATCACGAGGGATTCTCTGGAAACACCATATATTTT
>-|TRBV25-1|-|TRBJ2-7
CASSGGLLAYEQYF
TGTGCCAGCAGTGGGGGTCTTTTAGCCTACGAGCAGTACTTC
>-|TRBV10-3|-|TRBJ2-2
CAISSEGTGELFF
TGTGCCATCAGTTCGGAAGGGACCGGGGAGCTGTTTTTT
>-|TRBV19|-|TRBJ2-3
CASSLAGFTDTQYF
TGTGCCAGTAGTCTCGCGGGGTTCACAGATACGCAGTATTTT